A selection of T cell receptor beta chains follows, all from one sample in a study of blood T cell repertoires in COVID-19. Assay used: immunoSEQ multiplex PCR; TCRdb lists only in-frame clones, some missing. Of 110,000 or so clones listed, around 84% are singletons. The sample was peripheral blood. The receptor source for this set is a woman aged 40 to 50 with acute or convalescent COVID-19. CDR3s include the opening cysteine and the closing phenylalanine or tryptophan. Fields, in order: D gene, V gene, J gene, clone size, CDR3 DNA, CDR3 protein. A D gene is named only where the DNA matches it firmly. Expanded clones are given a class, and other clones once, few, many or no size at all.

>TRBD2|TRBV29-1|TRBJ2-4|-
TGCAGCGTTGAAGACTTTGTAGCGGGGAATAAAAACATTCAGTACTTC
CSVEDFVAGNKNIQYF
>-|TRBV7-9|TRBJ2-3|-
TGTGCCAGCAGCCGAGGTCTCAGCACAGATACGCAGTATTTT
CASSRGLSTDTQYF
>-|TRBV9|TRBJ1-3|-
TGTGCCAGCCGTCCCCCCTCTGGAAACACCATATATTTT
CASRPPSGNTIYF
>TRBD2|TRBV6-5|TRBJ2-1|-
TGTGCCAGCAGTTATAGGGGACTAGCGGGGGTAGAGCAGTTCTTC
CASSYRGLAGVEQFF
>TRBD1|TRBV30|TRBJ1-4|-
TGTGCCTGGAGTGTAGGGGGCTTGCCTAATGAAAAACTGTTTTTT
CAWSVGGLPNEKLFF
>-|TRBV6-6|TRBJ2-7|-
TGTGCCAGCAGTTACTCGCAGGGCCCCTACGAGCAGTACTTC
CASSYSQGPYEQYF
>TRBD1|TRBV19|TRBJ1-2|-
TGTGCCAGTAGCGCTCAGGGGGTGGGAGGCTACACCTTC
CASSAQGVGGYTF
>-|TRBV20-1|TRBJ2-7|once
TGCAGTGCTAGACGAGCTACCGAGCAGTACTTC
CSARRATEQYF
>-|TRBV19|TRBJ1-3|-
TGTGCCAGTAGTATGGCGGTTTCTGGAAACACCATATATTTT
CASSMAVSGNTIYF
>-|TRBV5-1|TRBJ1-2|once
TGCGCCAGCAGCTTGGACAGAAGTCTCTATGGCTACACCTTC
CASSLDRSLYGYTF
>-|TRBV7-2|TRBJ1-6|few
TGTGCCAGCAGCTCCTCCGGGGGGTCAGGTTCACCCCTCCACTTT
CASSSSGGSGSPLHF
>TRBD1|TRBV7-9|TRBJ1-1|few
TGTGCCAGCAGCGAGGGGGCATGGACTGAAGCTTTCTTT
CASSEGAWTEAFF
>-|TRBV5-1|TRBJ2-7|once
TGCGCCAGCAGCTTGGTGGCGGGGGCTTACGAGCAGTACTTC
CASSLVAGAYEQYF